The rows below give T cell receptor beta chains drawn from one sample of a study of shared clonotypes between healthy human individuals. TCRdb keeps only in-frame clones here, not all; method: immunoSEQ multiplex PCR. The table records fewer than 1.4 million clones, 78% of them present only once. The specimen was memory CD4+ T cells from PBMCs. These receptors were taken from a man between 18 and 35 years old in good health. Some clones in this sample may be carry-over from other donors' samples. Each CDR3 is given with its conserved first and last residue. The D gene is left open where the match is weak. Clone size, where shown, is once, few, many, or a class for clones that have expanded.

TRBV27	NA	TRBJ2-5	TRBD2	TGTGCCAGCAGTTTATACGGGAGGGCCGGTGGGGAGACCCAGTACTTC	CASSLYGRAGGETQYF
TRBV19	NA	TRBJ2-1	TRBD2	TGTGCCAGTAGTATAGCGAGCGGGAGCTCCTACAATGAGCAGTTCTTC	CASSIASGSSYNEQFF
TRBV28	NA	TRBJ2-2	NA	TGTGCCAGCAGTCCGGCAGGACTGATCAACACCGGGGAGCTGTTTTTT	CASSPAGLINTGELFF
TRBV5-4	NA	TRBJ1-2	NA	TGTGCCAGCACCACTCCAACAGGCCCGGATGGTGGCTACACCTTC	CASTTPTGPDGGYTF
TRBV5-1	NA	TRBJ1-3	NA	TGCGCCAGCAGCTTGGGCTCAGCCTCTGGAAACACCATATATTTT	CASSLGSASGNTIYF
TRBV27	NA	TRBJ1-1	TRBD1	TGTGCCAGCAGTCCACGGACAGGGGGGGACACTGAAGCTTTCTTT	CASSPRTGGDTEAFF
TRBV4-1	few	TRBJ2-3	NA	TGCGCCAGCAGCATCAGGACCGCAGATACGCAGTATTTT	CASSIRTADTQYF
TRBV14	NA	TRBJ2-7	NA	TGTGCCAGCAGCCAAGGGGGGAACGCCTACGAGCAGTACTTC	CASSQGGNAYEQYF
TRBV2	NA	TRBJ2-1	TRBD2	TGTGCCAGCATGGCGTTGGATCGGGGGGGCTTCTTC	CASMALDRGGFF
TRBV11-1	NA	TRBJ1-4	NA	TGTGCCAGCAGCCCGGGGGCGGTCGGTGAAAAACTGTTTTTT	CASSPGAVGEKLFF
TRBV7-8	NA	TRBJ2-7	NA	TGTGCCAGCAGCTCGTACCGGGACGGCTACGAGCAGTACTTC	CASSSYRDGYEQYF
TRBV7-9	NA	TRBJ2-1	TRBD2	TGTGCCAGCAGCAAAGCTAGCGGGCAAGACAATGAGCAGTTCTTC	CASSKASGQDNEQFF
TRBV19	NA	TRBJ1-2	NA	TGTGCCAGTAGGCGCGGTGGCTATGGCTACACCTTC	CASRRGGYGYTF
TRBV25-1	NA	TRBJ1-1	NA	TGTGCCAGCAGCACCTGGCAGTCCGGGAACACTGAAGCTTTCTTT	CASSTWQSGNTEAFF
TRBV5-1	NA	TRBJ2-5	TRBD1	TGCGCCAGCAGCAGTGGGACAGGGGCCCTACAAGAGACCCAGTACTTC	CASSSGTGALQETQYF
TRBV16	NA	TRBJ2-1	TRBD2	TGTGCCAGCACCCACCAGCGGGGGACTATAGTGGGCTACAATGAGCAGTTCTTC	CASTHQRGTIVGYNEQFF
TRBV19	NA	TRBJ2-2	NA	TGTGCCAGTAGTATCGCCGGACTGAACACCGGGGAGCTGTTTTTT	CASSIAGLNTGELFF